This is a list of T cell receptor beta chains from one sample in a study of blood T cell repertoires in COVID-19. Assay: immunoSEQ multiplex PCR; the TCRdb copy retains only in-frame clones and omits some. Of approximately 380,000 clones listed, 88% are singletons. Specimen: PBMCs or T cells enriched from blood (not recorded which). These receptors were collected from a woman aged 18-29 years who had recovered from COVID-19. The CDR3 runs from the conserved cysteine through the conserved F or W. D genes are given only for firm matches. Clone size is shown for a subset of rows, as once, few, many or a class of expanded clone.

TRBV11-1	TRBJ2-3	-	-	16	CASTPSGRGGTDTQYF	TGTGCCAGCACCCCGTCGGGCAGGGGAGGCACAGATACGCAGTATTTT
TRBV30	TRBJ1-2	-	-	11	CAFLSRYGYTF	TGTGCCTTCCTGTCCCGCTATGGCTACACCTTC
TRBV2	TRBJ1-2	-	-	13	CASPRQPNYGYTF	TGTGCCAGCCCTAGACAGCCTAACTATGGCTACACCTTC
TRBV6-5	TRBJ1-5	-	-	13	CASSRTGNQPQHF	TGTGCCAGCAGTCGTACAGGAAATCAGCCCCAGCATTTT
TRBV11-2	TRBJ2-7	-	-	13	CASSNGGSHEQYF	TGTGCCAGCAGCAATGGGGGGTCCCACGAGCAGTACTTC
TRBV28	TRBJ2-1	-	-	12	CASGAGQLGQFF	TGTGCCAGCGGGGCGGGGCAGCTAGGGCAGTTCTTC
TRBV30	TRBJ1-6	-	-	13	CAWSVQGHSPLHF	TGTGCCTGGAGTGTACAGGGACATTCACCCCTCCACTTT
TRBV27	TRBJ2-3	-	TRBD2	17	CASSLSPPGGLADTQYF	TGTGCCAGCAGTTTATCTCCCCCGGGGGGGCTTGCAGATACGCAGTATTTT
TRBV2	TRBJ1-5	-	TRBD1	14	CASSGTGLNQPQHF	TGTGCCAGCAGCGGGACAGGGCTCAATCAGCCCCAGCATTTT
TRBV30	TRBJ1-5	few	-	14	CAWDAGYSNQPQHF	TGTGCCTGGGACGCAGGCTATAGCAATCAGCCCCAGCATTTT
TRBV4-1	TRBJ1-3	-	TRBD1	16	CASSQMTGPSGNTIYF	TGCGCCAGCAGCCAGATGACAGGGCCTTCTGGAAACACCATATATTTT
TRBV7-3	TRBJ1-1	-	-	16	CASSLATGPGNTEAFF	TGTGCCAGCAGCTTAGCGACAGGCCCCGGGAACACTGAAGCTTTCTTT
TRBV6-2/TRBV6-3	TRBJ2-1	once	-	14	CASSLGGPYNEQFF	TGTGCCAGCAGTCTAGGAGGGCCCTACAATGAGCAGTTCTTC
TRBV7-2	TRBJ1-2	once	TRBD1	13	CASSWGQIYGYTF	TGTGCCAGCAGCTGGGGACAGATCTATGGCTACACCTTC
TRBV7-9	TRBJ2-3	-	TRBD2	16	CASSETSAGFTDTQYF	TGTGCCAGCAGCGAGACTAGCGCCGGATTCACAGATACGCAGTATTTT
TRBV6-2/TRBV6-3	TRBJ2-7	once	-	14	CASSGYREAYEQYF	TGTGCCAGCAGCGGCTACAGGGAAGCCTACGAGCAGTACTTC
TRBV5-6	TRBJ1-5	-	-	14	CASSRGNSNQPQHF	TGTGCCAGCAGCAGGGGAAATAGCAATCAGCCCCAGCATTTT
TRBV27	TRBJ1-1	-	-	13	CASSFTGITEAFF	TGTGCCAGCAGTTTCACGGGGATCACTGAAGCTTTCTTT
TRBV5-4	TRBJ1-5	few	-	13	CASSLDGGRPQHF	TGTGCCAGCAGCTTGGACGGAGGTCGGCCCCAGCATTTT
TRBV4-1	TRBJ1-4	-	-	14	CASSQGRGREKLFF	TGCGCCAGCAGCCAAGGGAGAGGTCGTGAAAAACTGTTTTTT
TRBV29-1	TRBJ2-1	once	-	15	CSVEDPQTSINEQFF	TGCAGCGTTGAAGATCCTCAGACTAGTATCAATGAGCAGTTCTTC
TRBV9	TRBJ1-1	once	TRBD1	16	CASSGKGGRQGSEAFF	TGTGCCAGCAGCGGTAAAGGGGGTAGACAGGGCTCTGAAGCTTTCTTT
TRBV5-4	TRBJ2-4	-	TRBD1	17	CASSLAWDRDTKNIQYF	TGTGCCAGCAGCTTGGCCTGGGACAGGGACACCAAAAACATTCAGTACTTC
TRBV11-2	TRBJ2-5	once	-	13	CASSFPGLETQYF	TGTGCCAGCAGCTTTCCAGGGTTGGAGACCCAGTACTTC
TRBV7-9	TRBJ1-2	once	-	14	CASTKAIGDYGYTF	TGTGCCAGCACCAAAGCGATCGGGGACTATGGCTACACCTTC
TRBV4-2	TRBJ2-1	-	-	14	CASSQGTSYNEQFF	TGTGCCAGCAGCCAAGGTACTAGCTACAATGAGCAGTTCTTC
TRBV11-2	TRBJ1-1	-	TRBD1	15	CASSNPGQGRAEAFF	TGTGCCAGCAGCAACCCGGGACAGGGTAGAGCGGAAGCTTTCTTT
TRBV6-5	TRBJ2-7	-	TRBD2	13	CASRTSGEYEQYF	TGTGCCAGCAGGACTAGCGGGGAGTACGAGCAGTACTTC
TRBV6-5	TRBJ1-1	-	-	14	CASSPHREGTEAFF	TGTGCCAGCAGTCCTCACAGGGAGGGCACTGAAGCTTTCTTT
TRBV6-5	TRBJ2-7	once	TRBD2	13	CASFGGVAYEQYF	TGTGCCAGCTTTGGGGGGGTGGCCTACGAGCAGTACTTC
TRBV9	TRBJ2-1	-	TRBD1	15	CASSAGQGGYNEQFF	TGTGCCAGCAGCGCCGGACAGGGGGGCTACAATGAGCAGTTCTTC
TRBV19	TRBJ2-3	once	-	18	CASSPQGIAGLSTDTQYF	TGTGCCAGTAGTCCCCAGGGGATAGCGGGCTTAAGCACAGATACGCAGTATTTT
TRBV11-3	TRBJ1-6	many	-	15	CASSAIRDKNSPLHF	TGTGCCAGCAGCGCGATCCGGGACAAAAATTCACCCCTCCACTTT
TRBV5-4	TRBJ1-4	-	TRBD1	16	CASSDPGQGAVEKLFF	TGTGCCAGCAGCGACCCCGGACAGGGGGCGGTCGAAAAACTGTTTTTT
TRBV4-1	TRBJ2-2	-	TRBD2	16	CASSFIAGGNTGELFF	TGCGCCAGCAGCTTCATAGCGGGGGGGAACACCGGGGAGCTGTTTTTT
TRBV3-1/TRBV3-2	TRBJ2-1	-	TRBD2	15	CASSKVAGSYNEQFF	TGTGCCAGCAGTAAGGTAGCGGGGTCCTACAATGAGCAGTTCTTC
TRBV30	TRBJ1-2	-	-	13	CAWWSGANYGYTF	TGTGCCTGGTGGTCGGGTGCTAACTATGGCTACACCTTC
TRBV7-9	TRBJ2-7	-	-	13	CASSSRVSYEQYF	TGTGCCAGCAGCTCCCGGGTCTCCTACGAGCAGTACTTC
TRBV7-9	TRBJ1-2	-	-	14	CASTPEGSNYGYTF	TGTGCCAGCACCCCTGAGGGATCGAACTATGGCTACACCTTC
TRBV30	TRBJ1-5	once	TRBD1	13	CAWGTGGNQPQHF	TGTGCCTGGGGGACAGGGGGCAATCAGCCCCAGCATTTT
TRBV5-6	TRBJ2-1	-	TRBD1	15	CASSSSGQGGNEQFF	TGTGCCAGCAGCTCCTCGGGACAGGGGGGAAATGAGCAGTTCTTC
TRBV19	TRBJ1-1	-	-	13	CASSMVFSGEAFF	TGTGCCAGTAGTATGGTATTCAGTGGTGAAGCTTTCTTT
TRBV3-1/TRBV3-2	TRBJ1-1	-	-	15	CASSQDFRMNTEAFF	TGTGCCAGCAGCCAAGACTTCAGAATGAACACTGAAGCTTTCTTT
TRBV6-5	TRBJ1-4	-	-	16	CASSYSKYPQVEKLFF	TGTGCCAGCAGTTACTCGAAGTACCCGCAGGTGGAAAAACTGTTTTTT
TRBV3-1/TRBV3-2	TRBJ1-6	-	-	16	CASSQELRAGNSPLHF	TGTGCCAGCAGCCAAGAGCTTCGTGCGGGGAATTCACCCCTCCACTTT
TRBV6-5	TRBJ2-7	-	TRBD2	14	CASTVSAGGGEQYF	TGTGCCAGCACCGTCTCGGCGGGGGGCGGCGAGCAGTACTTC
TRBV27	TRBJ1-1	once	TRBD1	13	CASGGQVNTEAFF	TGTGCCAGCGGGGGACAGGTGAACACTGAAGCTTTCTTT
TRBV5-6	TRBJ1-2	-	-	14	CASSLGSNKDGYTF	TGTGCCAGCAGCTTAGGGAGTAATAAGGATGGCTACACCTTC